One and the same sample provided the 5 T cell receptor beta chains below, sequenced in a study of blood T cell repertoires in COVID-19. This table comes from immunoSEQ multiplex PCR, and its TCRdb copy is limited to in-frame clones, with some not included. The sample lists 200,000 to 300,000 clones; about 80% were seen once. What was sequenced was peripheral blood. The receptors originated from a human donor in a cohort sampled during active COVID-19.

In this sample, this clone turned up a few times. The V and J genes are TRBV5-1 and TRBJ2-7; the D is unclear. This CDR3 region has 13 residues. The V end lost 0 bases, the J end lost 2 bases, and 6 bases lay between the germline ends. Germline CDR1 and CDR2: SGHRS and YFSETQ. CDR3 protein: CASSLGPTYEQYF. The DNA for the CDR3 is TGCGCCAGCAGCTTGGGGCCAACCTACGAGCAGTACTTC.

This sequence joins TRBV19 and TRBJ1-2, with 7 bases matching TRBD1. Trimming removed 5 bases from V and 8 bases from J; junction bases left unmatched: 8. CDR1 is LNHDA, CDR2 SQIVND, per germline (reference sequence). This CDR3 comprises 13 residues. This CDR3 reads CASSFSGTAGYTF. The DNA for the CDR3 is TGTGCCAGTAGTTTCTCAGGGACAGCCGGCTACACCTTC.

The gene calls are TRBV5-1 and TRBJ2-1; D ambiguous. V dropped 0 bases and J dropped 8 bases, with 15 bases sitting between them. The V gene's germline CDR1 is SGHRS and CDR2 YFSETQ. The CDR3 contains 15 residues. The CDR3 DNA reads TGCGCCAGCAGCTTGGCTAGGCTCGAGTGGGATGAGCAGTTCTTC. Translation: CASSLARLEWDEQFF.

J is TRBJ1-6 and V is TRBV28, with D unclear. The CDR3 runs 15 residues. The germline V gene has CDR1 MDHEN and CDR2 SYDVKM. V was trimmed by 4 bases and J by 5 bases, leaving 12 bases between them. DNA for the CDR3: TGTGCCAGCAGTTCCCTAGCGACGAATAATTCACCCCTCCACTTT. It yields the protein CASSSLATNNSPLHF. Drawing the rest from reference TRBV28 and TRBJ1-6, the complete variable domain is DVKVTQSSRYLVKRTGEKVFLECVQDMDHENMFWYRQDPGLGLRLIYFSYDVKMKEKGDIPEGYSVSREKKERFSLILESASTNQTSMYLCASSSLATNNSPLHFGNGTRLTVT.

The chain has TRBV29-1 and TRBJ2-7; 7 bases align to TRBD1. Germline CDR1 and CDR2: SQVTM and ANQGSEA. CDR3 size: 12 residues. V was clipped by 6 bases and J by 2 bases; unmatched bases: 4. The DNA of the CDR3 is TGCAGCGTGAGGGACAGCGCCTACGAGCAGTACTTC. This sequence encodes CSVRDSAYEQYF.